These 19 T cell receptor beta chains were sequenced from one sample in a study of Ad26.COV2.S vaccination and SARS-CoV-2 variants (dated by TCRdb to about 2021). The intended sense of this specimen's treatment or condition label: roughly 19 received Ad26.COV2.S at low or high dose, single or two shots; about 5 received placebo; per-sample allocation not given. For vaccine and placebo recipients, the sequenced repertoires came from samples collected on day 63 after the first injection. Libraries were prepared through the immunoSEQ multiplex PCR assay. Imported from immuneACCESS, the table was reduced by TCRdb to in-frame sequences with V and J called. These copies leave out some clones; in studies compared against another copy, an unresolved V gene accounts for under half, and the cause of the remainder is not known. The sample table contains approximately 300,000 clones; only one count was recorded for 70% to 90% of them. Together, the top ten hold 2% to 2.5% of the sample.

The specimen was peripheral blood, collected in a trial of Ad26.COV2.S vaccine versus placebo. All receptors derive from a person aged 18-65 years who received the Ad26.COV2.S COVID-19 vaccine or a placebo.

V is TRBV4-1 and J is TRBJ2-5, with 7 nucleotides matching TRBD1. The CDR3 has 13 residues. Germline V CDR1 and CDR2: MGHRA, YSYEKL. V trimming: 3 bases; J trimming: 9 bases; junction bases outside the gene matches: 7. CDR3 sequence: CASSQDLQGPQYF. The CDR3 nucleotides read TGCGCCAGCAGCCAGGACTTACAGGGGCCCCAGTACTTC.

The chain carries TRBV6-5 and TRBJ1-5; 7 nucleotides match TRBD1. J was trimmed by 7 bases and V by 4 bases; bases with no gene match: 7. The CDR3 has 14 amino acids. Germline V gene lookup returns CDR1 MNHEY and CDR2 SVGAGI. As DNA, the CDR3 is TGTGCCAGCAGTTTGACAGGGACCAGACAGCCCCAGCATTTT. As protein: CASSLTGTRQPQHF.

The chain links TRBV2 to TRBJ2-2; D is unresolved. The CDR3 totals 12 residues. CDR1 is SNHLY and CDR2 is FYNNEI in the germline V gene. V was trimmed by 1 base and J by 8 bases, leaving 5 bases between them. This CDR3 is CASSEGKGELFF. In DNA form, the CDR3 reads TGTGCCAGCAGTGAAGGAAAGGGGGAGCTGTTTTTT.

The CDR3 is CASSLTGELFF. In nucleotides, the CDR3 is TGTGCCAGCAGCTTAACCGGGGAGCTGTTTTTT. The chain has TRBV7-6 and TRBJ2-2, with D unclear. CDR3 length: 11 amino acids. V shed 2 bases and J shed 5 bases, with 0 bases lying between them. CDR1 and CDR2 (germline): SGHVS, FNYEAQ.

The chain employs TRBV6-6 and TRBJ1-2; 8 bases align to TRBD1. V lost 2 bases to trimming and J lost 8 bases; unmatched junction nucleotides: 7. This CDR3 is 14 amino acids long. From germline, CDR1 is MNHNY and CDR2 SVGAGI (reference sequence). CDR3 in DNA: TGTGCCAGCAGTTACGCAGGGACAGGAGACGGCTACACCTTC. Translating it yields CASSYAGTGDGYTF.

This clone was detected only a few times. The gene calls are TRBV10-1 and TRBJ1-1, with 7 bases lining up with TRBD1. The germline CDR1 and CDR2 sequences are WNHNN and SYGVQD (reference sequence). Trimming cost V 0 bases and J 7 bases; bases outside gene matches: 8. The CDR3 length is 15 residues. The CDR3 protein is CASSESFEGAGEAFF. CDR3 nucleotide sequence: TGCGCCAGCAGTGAGTCTTTCGAGGGGGCCGGTGAAGCTTTCTTT.

This clone has just one count. This chain connects TRBV5-1 to TRBJ2-3; unclear D gene. CDR1 is SGHRS and CDR2 is YFSETQ in the germline V gene. Trimming stripped 0 bases from V and 2 bases from J, with 7 bases between. This CDR3 contains 14 residues. The CDR3 DNA follows: TGCGCCAGCAGCTTGGAGGAGAACACAGATACGCAGTATTTT. Translating it yields CASSLEENTDTQYF.

This sequence joins TRBV5-1 and TRBJ2-7; 7 nucleotides align to TRBD1. The CDR3 consists of 14 residues. V gave up 5 bases and J gave up 6 bases; unmatched junction bases: 11. The germline gives CDR1 SGHRS, CDR2 YFSETQ. CDR3 sequence reads: CASSRPGGTREQYF. In DNA form, the CDR3 reads TGCGCCAGCAGTCGCCCAGGGGGAACCCGCGAGCAGTACTTC.

The gene calls are TRBV11-3 and TRBJ2-5; D might be TRBD2 (7 bases). Germline CDR1 and CDR2: SGHNT and YENEEA. The CDR3 is 14 residues long. Trimming shortened V by 1 base and J by 4 bases, and 10 bases separated the two germline ends. The DNA of the CDR3 is TGTGCCAGCAGCTTAGGAGGGGGGGTAGAGACCCAGTACTTC. Protein sequence: CASSLGGGVETQYF.

CDR3 residues: CASKDPGLTSYEQYF. CDR3 DNA sequence: TGTGCCAGCAAAGATCCGGGGCTCACTTCCTACGAGCAGTACTTC. This chain uses TRBV28 with TRBJ2-7, with D possibly being TRBD1 or TRBD2 (5 bases each). The germline CDR1 and CDR2 sequences are MDHEN and SYDVKM. This CDR3 comprises 15 residues. Trimming took 7 bases from V and 1 from J, leaving 17 bases between them.

This clone is a singleton in its sample. This rearrangement joins TRBV6-1 to TRBJ2-1; D remains ambiguous. The germline V gene encodes CDR1 MNHNS and CDR2 SASEGT. V was clipped by 1 base and J by 1 base, with 5 bases between them. The CDR3 is 14 residues long. The CDR3 loop reads CASSEVGSYNEQFF. CDR3 sequence (DNA): TGTGCCAGCAGTGAAGTGGGATCCTACAATGAGCAGTTCTTC.

The rearrangement joins TRBV6-5 to TRBJ1-4; D unclear. CDR3 length: 14 residues. Trimming stripped 4 bases from V and 4 bases from J, with 10 bases between. CDR1 MNHEY and CDR2 SVGAGI come from the germline V gene. The CDR3 DNA reads TGTGCCAGCAGTTTAATCGGGGTTAATGAAAAACTGTTTTTT. Its translation: CASSLIGVNEKLFF.

The chain links TRBV5-1 to TRBJ2-7, with unresolved D. Germline loops: CDR1 SGHRS, CDR2 YFSETQ. V lost 4 bases to trimming and J lost 3 bases, with 11 bases between them. The CDR3 has 13 amino acids. The DNA of the CDR3 is TGCGCCAGCAGCCCGGAACGTCGCTACGAGCAGTACTTC. Its translation: CASSPERRYEQYF.

The rearrangement joins TRBV9 to TRBJ2-6; D assignment may be TRBD1 or TRBD2 (6 bases each). CDR1 and CDR2 (germline): SGDLS, YYNGEE. The CDR3 loop spans 16 amino acids. V was trimmed by 4 bases and J by 4 bases, leaving 15 bases between them. The CDR3 nucleotides read TGTGCCAGCAGCTCTGAGGGGGGCTCCGGGGCCAACGTCCTGACTTTC. It specifies CASSSEGGSGANVLTF.

The chain joins TRBV30 to TRBJ2-6, with D perhaps matching TRBD1 (5 bases). Trimming stripped 5 bases from V and 1 base from J, with 12 bases between. Germline lookup yields CDR1 GTSNPN and CDR2 SVGIG (reference sequence). This CDR3 is built from 15 residues. CDR3 region: CAWEKGVSGANVLTF. DNA of the CDR3: TGTGCCTGGGAAAAAGGGGTTTCTGGGGCCAACGTCCTGACTTTC.

The sample holds a few counts of this clone. The chain employs TRBV10-1 and TRBJ1-1, with D possibly being TRBD1 (5 bases). V was clipped by 1 base and J by 1 base, with 7 bases between them. The CDR3 is made up of 14 amino acids. CDR1 and CDR2 from the germline V gene are WNHNN and SYGVQD (reference sequence). CDR3 region: CASSEFGGNTEAFF. The CDR3 nucleotides read TGCGCCAGCAGTGAGTTCGGGGGGAACACTGAAGCTTTCTTT.

The genes are TRBV7-9 and TRBJ1-1; 10 bases line up with TRBD1. This CDR3 contains 15 residues. J lost 4 bases, V lost 1 base, and 3 bases had no gene match. CDR1 is SEHNR and CDR2 is FQNEAQ in the germline V gene (reference sequence). CDR3 DNA sequence: TGTGCCAGCAGCTTAGGGGACAGGGGACCCACTGAAGCTTTCTTT. It is translated as CASSLGDRGPTEAFF.

This clone has just a few counts. The V call is TRBV5-1, the J call TRBJ2-7, with 9 bases that match TRBD1. CDR3 length: 16 amino acids. V was pared by 4 bases and J by 0 bases, with 8 bases of the junction left unmatched. Germline CDR1 SGHRS, CDR2 YFSETQ. The CDR3 region has the DNA TGCGCCAGCAGCCCGGGACAGGGATCGGTCTCCTACGAGCAGTACTTC. Translating it yields CASSPGQGSVSYEQYF.

This chain connects TRBV2 to TRBJ1-1; TRBD1 aligns across 7 bases. Looked up from germline, CDR1 is SNHLY and CDR2 is FYNNEI. The CDR3 extends over 14 amino acids. The trim removed 10 bases at V and 3 bases at J, leaving 11 bases unmatched. The CDR3 bases are TGTGCCACGGGGCTAGGGGGCGGTTACACTGAAGCTTTCTTT. The encoded protein is CATGLGGGYTEAFF.